Shown below are 27 T cell receptor beta chains from a single sample sequenced in a study of blood T cell repertoires in COVID-19. Libraries were prepared by immunoSEQ multiplex PCR; TCRdb keeps only in-frame clonotypes and omits some of them. Among roughly 290,000 clones, more than 70% were seen once, and the ten largest hold 7.8%. Specimen: peripheral blood. The source of these receptors is a woman aged 45-65 years who had recovered from COVID-19.

This chain connects TRBV21-1 to TRBJ2-7; the listed D gene, TRBD1, was not tested against the DNA. TRBV21-1 is flagged as a pseudogene. The CDR3 covers 15 residues. The CDR3, as DNA: TGTGCCAGCAGCAAAGAGACAGGCTCTCGGGACGAGCAGTACTTC. Translation: CASSKETGSRDEQYF.

V and J are TRBV27 and TRBJ2-3, with 10 positions matching TRBD2. The CDR3 spans 16 residues. CDR1 and CDR2 from the germline V gene are MNHEY and SMNVEV (reference sequence). V lost 5 bases and J lost 1; bases outside the gene matches: 6. The CDR3 region is CASSLASGGRTDTQYF. CDR3 nucleotides: TGTGCCAGCAGTCTGGCTAGCGGGGGACGCACAGATACGCAGTATTTT.

The CDR3 DNA follows: TGTGCCTGGAGTCCCTGGATTAGCGGGGGACCCACAGATACGCAGTATTTT. Its translation is CAWSPWISGGPTDTQYF. The genes are TRBV30 and TRBJ2-3, with 9 nucleotides matching TRBD2. Per the germline V gene, CDR1 is GTSNPN and CDR2 is SVGIG (reference sequence). The CDR3 runs 17 residues. V dropped 2 bases and J dropped 2; count of bases not matched to a gene: 11.

This clone is a singleton in its sample. The genes are TRBV7-2 and TRBJ2-1; D is undetermined. V was clipped by 0 bases and J by 8 bases, with 8 bases between them. The CDR3 extends over 13 amino acids. The germline V gene encodes CDR1 SGHTA and CDR2 FQGNSA. CDR3 sequence: CASSLASSYEQFF. CDR3 sequence (DNA): TGTGCCAGCAGCTTAGCGTCTTCGTATGAGCAGTTCTTC. Using reference TRBV7-2 and TRBJ2-1 for the parts outside the CDR3, the full variable domain is GAGVSQSPSNKVTEKGKDVELRCDPISGHTALYWYRQSLGQGLEFLIYFQGNSAPDKSGLPSDRFSAERTGGSVSTLTIQRTQQEDSAVYLCASSLASSYEQFFGPGTRLTVL.

V is TRBV27 and J is TRBJ1-2, with 8 positions matching TRBD1. CDR3 length equals 13 residues. CDR1 and CDR2 from the germline V gene are MNHEY and SMNVEV (reference sequence). V was pared by 6 bases and J by 3 bases, with 3 bases of the junction left unmatched. The CDR3 DNA sequence: TGTGCCAGCAGACCGACAGGGGACTATGGCTACACCTTC. Protein: CASRPTGDYGYTF.

The V call is TRBV6-2 or TRBV6-3, the J call TRBJ1-5; 8 bases are shared with TRBD1. The CDR3 is 15 residues long. V shed 4 bases, J shed 4 bases, and the junction held 6 bases outside the gene matches. Per germline, CDR1 MNHEY and CDR2 SVGEGT. The CDR3 sequence is CASSSGGAGNQPQHF. The CDR3 DNA reads as TGTGCCAGCAGTTCAGGGGGCGCGGGGAATCAGCCCCAGCATTTT.

In its sample, this clone was seen a few times. The chain links TRBV5-4 to TRBJ2-7; 11 nucleotides match TRBD2. From germline, CDR1 is SGHNT and CDR2 YYREEE (reference sequence). J gave up 12 bases and V 4 bases, and 12 bases lay outside the gene matches. CDR3 length equals 14 residues. The CDR3 region has the DNA TGTGCCAGCAGCCCAACTAGCGGGAGCCCCGTTTGGTACTTC. Amino acids: CASSPTSGSPVWYF. The whole variable domain, filled in from reference TRBV5-4 and TRBJ2-7, reads ETGVTQSPTHLIKTRGQQVTLRCSSQSGHNTVSWYQQALGQGPQFIFQYYREEENGRGNFPPRFSGLQFPNYSSELNVNALELDDSALYLCASSPTSGSPVWYFGPGTRLTVT.

This chain joins TRBV4-1 and TRBJ2-7; D might be TRBD1 (6 bases). Germline loops: CDR1 MGHRA, CDR2 YSYEKL. V shed 1 base and J shed 4 bases, with 14 bases lying between them. This CDR3 is 15 amino acids long. CDR3 amino acids: CASSQGVEGGYEQYF. The DNA of the CDR3 is TGCGCCAGCAGCCAAGGCGTTGAAGGGGGATACGAGCAGTACTTC.

This clone was counted a single time. The chain links TRBV29-1 to TRBJ1-4; 8 bases map to TRBD1. The CDR3 consists of 11 residues. CDR1 and CDR2 from the germline V gene are SQVTM and ANQGSEA. V gave up 6 bases and J gave up 14 bases; unmatched junction bases: 8. The CDR3 is CSVYETGGLFF. The CDR3 DNA reads as TGCAGCGTCTATGAAACAGGGGGGCTGTTTTTT.

The chain carries TRBV7-8 and TRBJ2-2; TRBD2 matches 10 bases. The CDR3 loop spans 14 amino acids. Unmatched junction bases numbered 1, after V lost 4 bases and J lost 5 bases. Looked up from germline, CDR1 is SGHVS and CDR2 is FQNEAQ. The CDR3 DNA reads TGTGCCAGCAGCTCTAGCGGGGGTACCGGGGAGCTGTTTTTT. It codes for CASSSSGGTGELFF.

The J gene is TRBJ2-7, the V gene TRBV12-2; TRBD1 is the table's D call, not checked against the DNA. TRBV12-2 is marked as a pseudogene. The CDR3 length is 11 residues. Here the CDR3 DNA reads TGTGCAAGTCGCTTAGAGATCAGGCAGTACTTC. Translation gives CASRLEIRQYF.

The sample holds one count of this clone. The V call is TRBV5-4, the J call TRBJ2-1; TRBD2 matches at 10 bases. In germline, CDR1 is SGHNT, CDR2 YYREEE (reference sequence). Trimming removed 4 bases from V and 4 bases from J; junction bases left unmatched: 8. The CDR3 spans 16 residues. In DNA, the CDR3 is TGTGCCAGCAGCCCCAAAGGGACTAGCGCTTACAATGAGCAGTTCTTC. Its protein is CASSPKGTSAYNEQFF.

The V gene is TRBV10-3, the J gene TRBJ2-5, with a weak D call TRBD2 (5 bases). V lost 4 bases and J 0 bases, leaving 6 bases between the germline ends. This CDR3 comprises 13 residues. The germline V gene encodes CDR1 ENHRY and CDR2 SYGVKD. The CDR3 is CAISGGYQETQYF. CDR3 nucleotides: TGTGCCATCAGTGGAGGGTACCAAGAGACCCAGTACTTC.

The chain couples TRBV28 to TRBJ2-7; the D gene is possibly TRBD1 (5 bases). The ends were cut back, 5 bases at V and 3 bases at J, with 14 bases in the middle. The CDR3 covers 14 residues. Germline values: CDR1 MDHEN, CDR2 SYDVKM. The CDR3 DNA is TGTGCCAGCAGTCCCCCAGGGCAGTACTACGAGCAGTACTTC. Translation gives CASSPPGQYYEQYF.

This sequence joins TRBV6-5 and TRBJ1-1; no clear D. V was clipped by 0 bases and J by 8 bases, with 10 bases between them. Per the germline V gene, CDR1 is MNHEY and CDR2 is SVGAGI. The CDR3 sequence is 13 residues long. CDR3 in DNA: TGTGCCAGCAGTTACTCGAGAGGGCGAGAAGCTTTCTTT. Residues: CASSYSRGREAFF.

The chain's CDR3 is CAFQTAKYGYTF. For the CDR3, the DNA is TGTGCCTTTCAGACAGCGAAGTATGGCTACACCTTC. This chain connects TRBV30 to TRBJ1-2; D may be TRBD1 (5 bases). V lost 7 bases to trimming and J lost 5 bases, with 14 bases between them. Germline CDR1 is GTSNPN and CDR2 is SVGIG (reference sequence). CDR3 size: 12 residues. Full variable domain (outside the CDR3, taken from reference TRBV30 and TRBJ1-2): SQTIHQWPATLVQPVGSPLSLECTVEGTSNPNLYWYRQAAGRGLQLLFYSVGIGQISSEVPQNLSASRPQDRQFILSSKKLLLSDSGFYLCAFQTAKYGYTFGSGTRLTVV.

This chain uses TRBV14 with TRBJ2-4, with D possibly TRBD2 on 5 matching bases. The CDR3 length is 12 residues. The V end was cut by 5 bases, the J end by 6 bases, with 8 bases between. The V gene's germline CDR1 is SGHDN and CDR2 FVKESK. The CDR3 DNA sequence: TGTGCCAGCAGCGCAAGCGGAAACATTCAGTACTTC. Translation gives CASSASGNIQYF. The full variable domain, in which reference TRBV14 and TRBJ2-4 provide the parts outside the CDR3, is EAGVTQFPSHSVIEKGQTVTLRCDPISGHDNLYWYRRVMGKEIKFLLHFVKESKQDESGMPNNRFLAERTGGTYSTLKVQPAELEDSGVYFCASSASGNIQYFGAGTRLSVL.

The rearrangement links TRBV19 to TRBJ1-6, with unresolved D. CDR3 length equals 14 residues. V gave up 6 bases and J gave up 10 bases, with 16 bases separating them. Germline values: CDR1 LNHDA, CDR2 SQIVND (reference sequence). The CDR3 is CASRAPTHLSPLHF. In DNA form, the CDR3 reads TGTGCCAGTAGAGCCCCCACTCACCTCTCACCCCTCCACTTT.

The gene calls are TRBV5-6 and TRBJ1-1; no definite D call. The CDR3 totals 14 residues. Between the trimmed V and J ends, which lost 2 bases and 3 bases, there was a span of 11 bases. Germline loops: CDR1 SGHDT, CDR2 YYEEEE. CDR3: CASSFTGIDTEAFF. Here the CDR3 DNA reads TGTGCCAGCAGCTTCACGGGGATTGACACTGAAGCTTTCTTT.

The chain combines TRBV19 with TRBJ1-4, with TRBD1 as a possible D gene (5 bases). The CDR3 is made up of 14 amino acids. From germline, CDR1 is LNHDA and CDR2 SQIVND (reference sequence). V was shortened by 5 bases and J by 6 bases, with 13 bases between the two germline ends. The CDR3 DNA reads as TGTGCCAGTAGTGAAGATCGGGGGGATGAAAAACTGTTTTTT. It is translated as CASSEDRGDEKLFF.

V is TRBV4-3 and J is TRBJ1-1; D ambiguous. CDR1 and CDR2 from the germline V gene are LGHNA and YSLEER. This CDR3 is 13 amino acids long. With 5 bases removed from V and 3 bases from J, the gap between germline ends came to 10 bases. CDR3 DNA sequence: TGCGCCAGCAGCGCAAACTCGGACACTGAAGCTTTCTTT. Translated, it gives CASSANSDTEAFF.

This rearrangement joins TRBV10-3 to TRBJ2-1; 7 bases agree with TRBD2. This CDR3 contains 16 residues. V lost 6 bases, J lost 9 bases, and 17 bases stayed unmatched. CDR1 ENHRY and CDR2 SYGVKD come from the germline V gene. For the CDR3, the DNA is TGTGCCATCAGCGACTCTAGGACTAGTCTTGAGAGTGAGCAGTTCTTC. It encodes CAISDSRTSLESEQFF.

The chain carries TRBV21-1 and TRBJ1-3; the table's D call, TRBD1, has no DNA check behind it. TRBV21-1 is a pseudogene locus. This CDR3 region has 21 residues. The CDR3 bases are TGTGCCAGCAGCAAAGCGCACGCAGGGTCAGAACCTTTAAGCTCTGGAAACACCATATATTTT. As protein: CASSKAHAGSEPLSSGNTIYF.

The chain has TRBV6-5 and TRBJ2-1; perhaps TRBD1 as D (6 bases). CDR3 length: 12 residues. V lost 8 bases and J 3 bases, leaving 8 bases between the germline ends. Germline V CDR1 and CDR2: MNHEY, SVGAGI. In DNA form, the CDR3 reads TGTGCCAGCCGGACAGTCTACAATGAGCAGTTCTTC. It is translated as CASRTVYNEQFF.

This clone is a singleton in its sample. Within the sample, other DNA sequences also encode this same CDR3. The chain couples TRBV20-1 to TRBJ1-1; D gene uncertain. The CDR3 contains 11 residues. Trimming pared 6 bases from V and 1 base from J, leaving 6 bases between. Germline lookup yields CDR1 DFQATT and CDR2 SNEGSKA (reference sequence). DNA for the CDR3: TGCAGTGCCCGGAGGAACACTGAAGCTTTCTTT. This gives the protein CSARRNTEAFF.

This rearrangement joins TRBV6-6 to TRBJ1-5; D is uncertain. The CDR3 is made up of 14 amino acids. In germline, CDR1 is MNHNY, CDR2 SVGAGI (reference sequence). The V and J ends lost 0 bases and 4 bases respectively, with 7 bases between them. In nucleotides, the CDR3 is TGTGCCAGCAGTTACTCGATTGAGAATCAGCCCCAGCATTTT. Its protein product is CASSYSIENQPQHF.

The V call is TRBV3-1 (or the pseudogene TRBV3-2), the J call TRBJ2-2; 8 nucleotides agree with TRBD1. Germline lookup yields CDR1 LGHDT and CDR2 YNNKEL (reference sequence). The CDR3 length is 14 residues. The V segment lost 8 bases and the J segment 4 bases; nucleotides outside the gene matches: 6. The CDR3 sequence: CASGQGRGTGELFF. The DNA for the CDR3 is TGTGCCAGCGGACAGGGAAGGGGCACCGGGGAGCTGTTTTTT.